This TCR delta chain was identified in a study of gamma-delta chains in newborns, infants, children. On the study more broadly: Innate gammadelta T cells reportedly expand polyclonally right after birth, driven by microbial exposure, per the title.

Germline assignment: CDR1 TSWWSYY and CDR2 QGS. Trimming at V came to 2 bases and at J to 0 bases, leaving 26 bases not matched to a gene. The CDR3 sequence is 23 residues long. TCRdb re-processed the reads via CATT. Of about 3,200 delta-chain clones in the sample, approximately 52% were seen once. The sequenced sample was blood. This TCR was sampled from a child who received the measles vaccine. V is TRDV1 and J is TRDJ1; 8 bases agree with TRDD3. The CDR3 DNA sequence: TGTGCTCTTGGGGAAAGATTCCCCCCCCCGACTTTATGGGGGATGGTCTACACCGATAAACTCATCTTT. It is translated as CALGERFPPPTLWGMVYTDKLIF.